The 30 T cell receptor beta chains presented below share a single source sample, sequenced in a study of T cell responses to AZD1222 COVID-19 vaccine. Some clones are missing from TCRdb's copy, which holds only in-frame ones; the method was immunoSEQ multiplex PCR. The table has around 160,000 clones, approximately 94% seen once. Sequencing was performed on peripheral blood, taken on day 0 of AZD1222 vaccination. The receptors stem from an adult in good health.

The V call is TRBV30, the J call TRBJ1-1; D unclear. The germline gives CDR1 GTSNPN, CDR2 SVGIG (reference sequence). The CDR3 runs 11 residues. The ends were cut back, 5 bases at V and 7 bases at J, with 11 bases in the middle. CDR3 sequence (DNA): TGTGCCTGGTGGCGGGCGGTTGAAGCTTTCTTT. Its translation: CAWWRAVEAFF.

With respect to this clone: At one of its ends the junction is not consistent with the germline gene, which may arise from a read error. This chain links TRBV27 with TRBJ2-6; perhaps TRBD2 as D (6 bases). CDR1 is MNHEY and CDR2 is SMNVEV in the germline V gene (reference sequence). The CDR3 runs to 13 residues. The CDR3 reads CATQPWGDNVLTF. The CDR3 DNA follows: TGTGCCACTCAGCCTTGGGGGGACAACGTCCTGACTTTC.

The chain carries TRBV7-9 and TRBJ1-1, with a possible D match to TRBD1 (5 bases). The V end was cut by 4 bases, the J end by 3 bases, with 12 bases between. Per the germline V gene, CDR1 is SEHNR and CDR2 is FQNEAQ (reference sequence). There are 14 residues in the CDR3. CDR3 in DNA: TGTGCCAGCAGCTGGCGGGGGGAGTACACTGAAGCTTTCTTT. Protein: CASSWRGEYTEAFF. Filled out from reference TRBV7-9 and TRBJ1-1, the complete variable domain reads DTGVSQNPRHKITKRGQNVTFRCDPISEHNRLYWYRQTLGQGPEFLTYFQNEAQLEKSRLLSDRFSAERPKGSFSTLEIQRTEQGDSAMYLCASSWRGEYTEAFFGQGTRLTVV.

This chain joins TRBV28 and TRBJ1-2; D uncertain. The CDR3 sequence is 13 residues long. Per germline, CDR1 MDHEN and CDR2 SYDVKM. The V and J ends lost 2 bases and 3 bases respectively, with 7 bases between them. The CDR3 here is CASSLGPDYGYTF. CDR3 nucleotides: TGTGCCAGCAGTTTAGGGCCAGACTATGGCTACACCTTC.

The gene calls are TRBV28 and TRBJ1-2; D gene uncertain. This CDR3 is built from 12 residues. The V and J ends lost 3 bases and 3 bases respectively, with 5 bases between them. Germline values: CDR1 MDHEN, CDR2 SYDVKM. The CDR3 protein is CASSLKDYGYTF. In nucleotides, the CDR3 is TGTGCCAGCAGTTTGAAAGACTATGGCTACACCTTC.

The sample holds one count of this clone. The chain recombines TRBV19 with TRBJ2-3; no definite D call. Deletions cut 3 bases from V and 0 bases from J, with 13 bases between. This CDR3 is built from 16 residues. In germline, CDR1 is LNHDA, CDR2 SQIVND (reference sequence). This CDR3 is CASSIMAARSTDTQYF. The CDR3, as DNA: TGTGCCAGTAGTATCATGGCGGCCCGGAGCACAGATACGCAGTATTTT.

V gene TRBV11-2 combines with J gene TRBJ1-5; no definite D call. Trimming pared 1 base from V and 9 bases from J, leaving 10 bases between. Germline CDR1 is SGHAT and CDR2 is FQNNGV. The CDR3 is 13 amino acids. CDR3 loop: CASSLGLEGPQHF. The DNA for the CDR3 is TGTGCCAGCAGCTTAGGTTTGGAGGGGCCCCAGCATTTT.

This clone was detected only a few times. V gene TRBV10-3 combines with J gene TRBJ1-1; 9 nucleotides match TRBD1. Germline CDR1 and CDR2: ENHRY and SYGVKD. The CDR3 covers 15 residues. V dropped 0 bases and J dropped 4; count of bases not matched to a gene: 3. CDR3 DNA: TGTGCCATCAGTGAGTCTCCGGACAGGGGCACTGAAGCTTTCTTT. This encodes CAISESPDRGTEAFF.

The rearrangement uses TRBV6-5 and TRBJ1-2; unclear D gene. V was trimmed by 6 bases and J by 8 bases, leaving 22 bases between them. The CDR3 runs to 15 residues. Germline loops: CDR1 MNHEY, CDR2 SVGAGI. The CDR3 bases are TGTGCCAGCAGGTCGAAGGTTCCACACTTGGAGGGCTACACCTTC. As protein: CASRSKVPHLEGYTF.

This chain connects TRBV5-4 to TRBJ2-1; no clear D gene. Germline CDR1 and CDR2: SGHNT and YYREEE (reference sequence). The CDR3 has 16 residues. The V gene lost 4 bases and the J gene lost 1 base, with 15 bases spanning the gap. The CDR3 sequence: CASSHEVGRSYNEQFF. In DNA form, the CDR3 reads TGTGCCAGCAGCCACGAGGTGGGCCGTTCCTACAATGAGCAGTTCTTC.

This CDR3 reads CASSITAASTDTQYF. Written as DNA, the CDR3 is TGTGCCAGTAGTATTACAGCGGCCAGCACAGATACGCAGTATTTT. The chain carries TRBV19 and TRBJ2-3, with D perhaps matching TRBD2 (5 bases). Germline CDR1 is LNHDA and CDR2 is SQIVND (reference sequence). CDR3 size: 15 residues. V lost 3 bases and J lost 0, with 10 bases in between.

V gene TRBV27 combines with J gene TRBJ2-4, with 9 bases lining up with TRBD1. CDR3 length: 13 amino acids. V was pared by 3 bases and J by 9 bases, with 3 bases of the junction left unmatched. The germline V gene has CDR1 MNHEY and CDR2 SMNVEV (reference sequence). CDR3 loop: CASSFGTGIIQYF. CDR3 sequence (DNA): TGTGCCAGCAGTTTTGGGACAGGGATCATTCAGTACTTC.

This clone has only one observation. The chain joins TRBV18 to TRBJ1-4; no firm D call. Germline CDR1 reads KGHSH; CDR2 reads LQKENI. The CDR3 runs to 18 residues. Trimming removed 4 bases from V and 1 base from J, with 19 bases in between. The CDR3 sequence is CASSLSAKEWGTNEKLFF. DNA of the CDR3: TGTGCCAGCTCACTATCCGCCAAAGAGTGGGGAACTAATGAAAAACTGTTTTTT.

This chain uses TRBV5-1 with TRBJ2-7; 7 bases line up with TRBD1. V was clipped by 3 bases and J by 3 bases; unmatched bases: 6. Germline CDR1 is SGHRS and CDR2 is YFSETQ. This CDR3 is built from 14 residues. The CDR3: CASSSGTVGYEQYF. CDR3 DNA sequence: TGCGCCAGCAGCTCAGGGACAGTGGGCTACGAGCAGTACTTC.

The rearrangement links TRBV12-3 or TRBV12-4 to TRBJ1-1; 7 bases are a match to TRBD1. The junction had 10 bases not matched to a gene; V was cut back by 7 bases and J by 8 bases. This CDR3 is 13 amino acids long. The CDR3 loop is CASIRQGREEAFF. The CDR3 DNA reads as TGTGCCAGCATTAGACAGGGCCGAGAGGAAGCTTTCTTT.

V and J are TRBV11-2 and TRBJ2-1, with a tentative D call TRBD2 (5 bases). The CDR3 contains 12 residues. The V gene's germline CDR1 is SGHAT and CDR2 FQNNGV. The V end was cut by 6 bases, the J end by 5 bases, with 8 bases between. As DNA, the CDR3 is TGTGCCAGCAGACTAGGTAACAATGAGCAGTTCTTC. Protein product: CASRLGNNEQFF.

V gene TRBV10-3 combines with J gene TRBJ1-1; D is ambiguous. The CDR3 length is 16 residues. V lost 2 bases, J lost 0 bases, and 13 bases lay in between. CDR1 is ENHRY and CDR2 is SYGVKD in the germline V gene. The CDR3 region is CAISEKEIILNTEAFF. The DNA of the CDR3 is TGTGCCATCAGTGAGAAGGAGATTATTTTGAACACTGAAGCTTTCTTT.

The chain's CDR3 is CASSYRGVYGYTF. CDR3 DNA: TGTGCCAGCAGTTACCGGGGGGTCTATGGCTACACCTTC. This chain links TRBV27 with TRBJ1-2, with D possibly matching TRBD1 (5 bases). Germline loops: CDR1 MNHEY, CDR2 SMNVEV (reference sequence). This CDR3 comprises 13 residues. The V and J ends lost 4 bases and 4 bases respectively, with 10 bases between them.

The gene calls are TRBV28 and TRBJ1-4; D unclear. Per the germline V gene, CDR1 is MDHEN and CDR2 is SYDVKM. The CDR3 has 13 residues. V shed 6 bases and J shed 7 bases, with 12 bases lying between them. The CDR3 DNA follows: TGTGCCAGCAGCCCTGGTCCCGCTGAAAAACTGTTTTTT. Residues: CASSPGPAEKLFF.

The CDR3 is CASTGLLSWDNEQFF. The CDR3 region has the DNA TGTGCCAGCACCGGACTACTTTCTTGGGACAATGAGCAGTTCTTC. The chain is built from TRBV28 and TRBJ2-1; perhaps TRBD2 as D (6 bases). This CDR3 has 15 residues. CDR1 and CDR2 from the germline V gene are MDHEN and SYDVKM. Trimming pared 7 bases from V and 5 bases from J, leaving 18 bases between. The variable domain in full, with the rest retrieved from reference TRBV28 and TRBJ2-1, is DVKVTQSSRYLVKRTGEKVFLECVQDMDHENMFWYRQDPGLGLRLIYFSYDVKMKEKGDIPEGYSVSREKKERFSLILESASTNQTSMYLCASTGLLSWDNEQFFGPGTRLTVL.

The chain employs TRBV19 and TRBJ1-5; TRBD1 matches at 7 bases. CDR1 and CDR2 from the germline V gene are LNHDA and SQIVND (reference sequence). This CDR3 has 16 amino acids. Trimming took 7 bases from V and 3 from J; bases not matched to a gene: 12. This chain's CDR3 is CASKPIRTGSNQPQHF. DNA for the CDR3: TGTGCCAGTAAACCTATCAGGACAGGATCCAATCAGCCCCAGCATTTT.

This chain links TRBV11-2 with TRBJ1-1; 8 bases are a match to TRBD1. The CDR3 is 14 amino acids. The germline V gene encodes CDR1 SGHAT and CDR2 FQNNGV. V shed 5 bases, J shed 0 bases, and the junction held 2 bases outside the gene matches. The CDR3 loop reads CASSPGQVNTEAFF. In nucleotides, the CDR3 is TGTGCCAGCAGCCCGGGACAGGTGAACACTGAAGCTTTCTTT.

The V gene is TRBV4-1, the J gene TRBJ1-5, with 10 positions matching TRBD1. There are 15 residues in the CDR3. With 0 bases clipped from V and 5 bases from J, the junction kept 1 base outside the gene matches. Germline CDR1 and CDR2: MGHRA and YSYEKL. CDR3 sequence (DNA): TGCGCCAGCAGCCAAGATGGACAGGGGGATCAGCCCCAGCATTTT. Its protein is CASSQDGQGDQPQHF.

V gene TRBV10-3 combines with J gene TRBJ1-2, with D possibly TRBD1 on 6 matching bases. Germline-derived CDR1 and CDR2 are ENHRY and SYGVKD. Deletions cut 0 bases from V and 3 bases from J, with 26 bases between. The CDR3 length is 20 residues. For the CDR3, the DNA is TGTGCCATCAGTGAGTCGATCGGGCACGCCCGGGACACGGGCCACTATGGCTACACCTTC. Translating gives CAISESIGHARDTGHYGYTF.

V and J are TRBV6-5 and TRBJ1-2, with D unresolved. V lost 3 bases and J 4 bases, leaving 9 bases between the germline ends. The germline V gene has CDR1 MNHEY and CDR2 SVGAGI. The CDR3 covers 13 residues. CDR3 nucleotide sequence: TGTGCCAGCAGTTATGGGCGGAGCTATGGCTACACCTTC. This codes for CASSYGRSYGYTF.

V and J are TRBV28 and TRBJ2-1, with TRBD2 identical over 12 bases. V lost 5 bases and J lost 8; bases outside the gene matches: 1. Germline V gene lookup returns CDR1 MDHEN and CDR2 SYDVKM. This CDR3 region has 13 residues. In DNA form, the CDR3 reads TGTGCCAGCAGTCGACTAGCGGGAGATGAGCAGTTCTTC. Translated, it gives CASSRLAGDEQFF.

Comment on this clone: Other nucleotide sequences from this sample produce the same CDR3. The chain recombines TRBV3-1 (or the pseudogene TRBV3-2) with TRBJ1-1; 10 positions match TRBD1. Germline lookup yields CDR1 LGHDT and CDR2 YNNKEL (reference sequence). With 3 bases clipped from V and 4 bases from J, the junction kept 2 bases outside the gene matches. CDR3 length: 14 amino acids. The CDR3 protein is CASSQGQGFTEAFF. The CDR3 nucleotides are TGTGCCAGCAGCCAGGGACAGGGGTTCACTGAAGCTTTCTTT.

The V gene is TRBV4-2, the J gene TRBJ2-7; 12 bases are a match to TRBD2. The germline gives CDR1 LGHNA, CDR2 YNFKEQ. The CDR3 contains 18 residues. The V and J ends lost 3 bases and 4 bases, in that order; junction bases with no gene match: 13. The CDR3 region is CASSQMETSGRPLYEQYF. The CDR3 DNA follows: TGTGCCAGCAGCCAGATGGAGACTAGCGGGAGACCCCTTTACGAGCAGTACTTC.

The chain combines TRBV6-1 with TRBJ1-5; 7 nucleotides match TRBD1. CDR1 is MNHNS and CDR2 is SASEGT in the germline V gene. The CDR3 covers 14 residues. Trimming cost V 1 base and J 5 bases; bases outside gene matches: 2. The CDR3 bases are TGTGCCAGCAGTGAAGGGGACAGTTATCAGCCCCAGCATTTT. Amino acid sequence: CASSEGDSYQPQHF.

This rearrangement joins TRBV9 to TRBJ2-6; D perhaps matches TRBD1 (5 bases). The CDR3 is made up of 17 amino acids. CDR1 and CDR2 (germline): SGDLS, YYNGEE. V shed 3 bases and J shed 8 bases, with 21 bases lying between them. The CDR3 loop is CASSDFWNDSHTNVLTF. The CDR3 bases are TGTGCCAGCAGCGACTTTTGGAATGACAGTCATACCAACGTCCTGACTTTC.